The next 25 T cell receptor beta chains were all read from a single sample in a study of CD8 T cells in ankylosing spondylitis (dated by TCRdb to about 2017). Libraries were constructed by 5' RACE. The sample was run on an Illumina HiSeq 2500. TCRdb trimmed the raw reads at Q25, called clones with MiXCR and kept productive beta chains. For every CDR3 protein sequence, its rows merge into one entry that carries the most common genes and DNA. The sample yields approximately 220,000 distinct CDR3 sequences; approximately 20% were counted once. The ten most abundant clones make up roughly 46% of the sample. Paper-wide results and their limitations: A TCR beta motif of about 8 highly homologous amino acid variants appeared characteristic of blood from ankylosing spondylitis patients.

Their specific antigens are unknown. The material sequenced was blood, either unsorted or a sorted T cell fraction (not recorded which). The receptors shown here come from a male donor with ankylosing spondylitis.

V is TRBV4-1 and J is TRBJ2-7, with 12 positions matching TRBD1. Germline V gene lookup returns CDR1 MGHRA and CDR2 YSYEKL. Losses at the gene ends were 1 base for V and 4 bases for J; bases not matched to a gene: 5. This CDR3 has 16 amino acids. The DNA of the CDR3 is TGCGCCAGCAGCCAAGTGGGGACAGGGGGCTATTACGAGCAGTACTTC. Its translation: CASSQVGTGGYYEQYF.

In its sample, this clonotype was seen a few times. The V and J genes are TRBV7-2 and TRBJ2-5; D gene ambiguous. Germline V CDR1 and CDR2: SGHTA, FQGNSA. The CDR3 is 15 amino acids. V dropped 1 base and J dropped 4 bases, with 13 bases sitting between them. The CDR3, as DNA: TGTGCCAGCAGCTTAGGGGAAGGTGGTAGAGAGACCCAGTACTTC. It codes for CASSLGEGGRETQYF.

The genes are TRBV6-5 and TRBJ2-1, with 11 bases aligning to TRBD2. The CDR3 is 14 amino acids. The germline gives CDR1 MNHEY, CDR2 SVGAGI. The J segment lost 8 bases and the V segment lost 4 bases, leaving 4 bases of the junction unmatched. This chain's CDR3 is CASSLAGGPYEQFF. CDR3 DNA sequence: TGTGCCAGCAGTTTAGCGGGAGGGCCTTATGAGCAGTTCTTC.

This clonotype was recorded many times. Written as DNA, the CDR3 is TGTGCCAGCAGCTCGACTGGCGAGCAGTACTTC. Its translation is CASSSTGEQYF. The V gene is TRBV7-8, the J gene TRBJ2-7; D is unresolved. Trimming cost V 4 bases and J 6 bases, with 7 bases left between them. The CDR3 contains 11 residues. Germline values: CDR1 SGHVS, CDR2 FQNEAQ. Drawing the rest from reference TRBV7-8 and TRBJ2-7, the complete variable domain is GAGVSQSPRYKVAKRGQDVALRCDPISGHVSLFWYQQALGQGPEFLTYFQNEAQLDKSGLPSDRFFAERPEGSVSTLKIQRTQQEDSAVYLCASSSTGEQYFGPGTRLTVT.

This clonotype was counted only a few times. The rearrangement links TRBV12-3 or TRBV12-4 to TRBJ1-2; D call uncertain. The CDR3 consists of 11 residues. Trimming stripped 3 bases from V and 7 bases from J, with 6 bases between. CDR3 residues: CASSFGIGYTF. The CDR3 coding sequence is TGTGCCAGCAGTTTTGGGATTGGCTACACCTTC.

The chain has TRBV12-5 and TRBJ2-7, with a possible D match to TRBD1 (6 bases). The germline V gene encodes CDR1 LGHNT and CDR2 FRNRAP. The V end lost 5 bases, the J end lost 6 bases, and 14 bases lay between the germline ends. The length of the CDR3 is 13 residues. The CDR3 DNA reads as TGTGCTAGTGGTCAAGGGGTGGGGGCCGAGCAGTACTTC. It encodes CASGQGVGAEQYF. The full variable domain, in which reference TRBV12-5 and TRBJ2-7 provide the parts outside the CDR3, is DARVTQTPRHKVTEMGQEVTMRCQPILGHNTVFWYRQTMMQGLELLAYFRNRAPLDDSGMPKDRFSAEMPDATLATLKIQPSEPRDSAVYFCASGQGVGAEQYFGPGTRLTVT.

V usage is TRBV12-3 or TRBV12-4 and J usage is TRBJ2-7; 11 bases map to TRBD1. The V segment lost 4 bases and the J segment 3 bases; nucleotides outside the gene matches: 11. The CDR3 spans 17 residues. CDR3 DNA sequence: TGTGCCAGCAGTTATCGGACAGGGGGCCCCCTAGACTACGAGCAGTACTTC. It translates to CASSYRTGGPLDYEQYF.

The chain joins TRBV6-4 to TRBJ2-7; 8 bases fit TRBD2. CDR1 and CDR2 (germline): MRHNA, SNTAGT. Trimming at V came to 5 bases and at J to 5 bases, leaving 5 bases not matched to a gene. This CDR3 region has 13 residues. The CDR3 bases are TGTGCCAGCAGTCGGGAGGGAGACGACGAGCAGTACTTC. Its protein is CASSREGDDEQYF.

This clonotype appeared a few times. The rearrangement links TRBV27 to TRBJ1-1; TRBD1 agrees at 8 bases. CDR1 is MNHEY, CDR2 SMNVEV, per germline (reference sequence). The J segment lost 3 bases and the V segment lost 5 bases, leaving 11 bases of the junction unmatched. The CDR3 contains 16 residues. This chain's CDR3 is CASSPHRGLIDTEAFF. CDR3 in DNA: TGTGCCAGCAGTCCACACAGGGGGTTAATTGACACTGAAGCTTTCTTT.

The V gene is TRBV4-1, the J gene TRBJ2-7; perhaps TRBD2 as D (6 bases). Trimming left V 1 base short and J 3 bases short, with 13 bases between. The CDR3 is 15 amino acids. Per germline, CDR1 MGHRA and CDR2 YSYEKL. CDR3 nucleotide sequence: TGCGCCAGCAGCCAAGGCGAGGGACTTCTCTACGAGCAGTACTTC. Translating it yields CASSQGEGLLYEQYF.

This rearrangement joins TRBV27 to TRBJ2-6, with D possibly TRBD1 on 6 matching bases. Per germline, CDR1 MNHEY and CDR2 SMNVEV (reference sequence). Deletions cut 7 bases from V and 0 bases from J, with 7 bases between. There are 14 residues in the CDR3. CDR3 nucleotides: TGTGCCAGCACGGACAGCTCTGGGGCCAACGTCCTGACTTTC. This translates into CASTDSSGANVLTF.

The J gene is TRBJ1-2, the V gene TRBV27; D possibly corresponds to TRBD1 (5 bases). With 6 bases removed from V and 5 bases from J, the gap between germline ends came to 16 bases. The CDR3 has 14 amino acids. Germline V lookup: CDR1 MNHEY, CDR2 SMNVEV (reference sequence). As DNA, the CDR3 is TGTGCCAGCAGCCCCCAGGGTTTTGGTTATGGCTACACCTTC. Translation gives CASSPQGFGYGYTF.

This clonotype has more than one count but fewer than ten. This chain links TRBV13 with TRBJ2-7; perhaps TRBD2 as D (6 bases). This CDR3 contains 14 residues. V was pared by 3 bases and J by 4 bases, with 13 bases between. The germline gives CDR1 PRHDT, CDR2 FYEKMQ (reference sequence). The CDR3 reads CASSFDGSRYEQYF. CDR3 coding DNA: TGTGCCAGCAGCTTTGACGGGAGTAGGTACGAGCAGTACTTC.

The chain recombines TRBV5-1 with TRBJ2-2; D possibly corresponds to TRBD2 (5 bases). Trimming stripped 4 bases from V and 1 base from J, with 20 bases between. Per the germline V gene, CDR1 is SGHRS and CDR2 is YFSETQ. This CDR3 has 18 amino acids. In DNA, the CDR3 is TGCGCCAGCAGCCCCCTGTGGTGGCGGGCCGAGAACACCGGGGAGCTGTTTTTT. It codes for CASSPLWWRAENTGELFF.

This clonotype turned up a few times. This chain uses TRBV10-3 with TRBJ1-1; D ambiguous. The CDR3 totals 13 residues. The germline V gene encodes CDR1 ENHRY and CDR2 SYGVKD. Trimming removed 10 bases at V and 8 bases at J, with 20 bases between. CDR3 DNA: TGTGCCACGCGGGGTAACGAGGTCGGGGAAGCTTTCTTT. Amino acid sequence: CATRGNEVGEAFF.

This clonotype was detected a few times. V is TRBV6-5 and J is TRBJ2-1, with 9 bases that match TRBD2. The trim removed 2 bases at V and 6 bases at J, leaving 11 bases unmatched. CDR1 and CDR2 (germline): MNHEY, SVGAGI. This CDR3 is built from 17 residues. The CDR3 spells CASSYGSLAGSRNEQFF. In DNA form, the CDR3 reads TGTGCCAGCAGTTACGGTTCTCTAGCGGGATCGCGCAATGAGCAGTTCTTC.

The chain employs TRBV12-3 or TRBV12-4 and TRBJ1-5, with 9 bases lining up with TRBD1. This CDR3 has 15 amino acids. Germline trimming cut 6 bases from V and 6 bases from J; bases unmatched to any gene: 9. The CDR3 sequence: CASSPEQGAGQPQHF. The CDR3 DNA is TGTGCCAGCAGCCCCGAACAGGGGGCTGGTCAGCCCCAGCATTTT.

This clonotype has only a few counts. This chain uses TRBV27 with TRBJ2-3; 8 bases map to TRBD2. The germline CDR1 and CDR2 sequences are MNHEY and SMNVEV (reference sequence). The CDR3 is 15 amino acids. V lost 5 bases and J lost 4; bases outside the gene matches: 8. The CDR3 DNA sequence: TGTGCCAGCAGTAAGACTAGCGCCCGCGCAGATACGCAGTATTTT. Amino acid sequence: CASSKTSARADTQYF.

V gene TRBV9 combines with J gene TRBJ1-5, with no clear D. The length of the CDR3 is 14 residues. V was trimmed by 4 bases and J by 1 base, leaving 9 bases between them. Germline V gene lookup returns CDR1 SGDLS and CDR2 YYNGEE. The CDR3 sequence is CASSSYDSNQPQHF. Written as DNA, the CDR3 is TGTGCCAGCAGCTCATACGACAGCAATCAGCCCCAGCATTTT.

This chain connects TRBV7-9 to TRBJ2-3; D might be TRBD2 (5 bases). Germline assignment: CDR1 SEHNR and CDR2 FQNEAQ (reference sequence). The CDR3 sequence is 16 residues long. Trimming pared 4 bases from V and 2 bases from J, leaving 16 bases between. DNA for the CDR3: TGTGCCAGCAGCTCCTACGAGGACTCCTTCACAGATACGCAGTATTTT. This translates into CASSSYEDSFTDTQYF.

This clonotype was recorded a few times. The chain couples TRBV20-1 to TRBJ2-7, with D possibly being TRBD1 or TRBD2 (5 bases each). The CDR3 consists of 14 residues. V was pared by 4 bases and J by 4 bases, with 17 bases between. CDR1 and CDR2 (germline): DFQATT, SNEGSKA (reference sequence). In DNA form, the CDR3 reads TGCAGTGCTACACAGGTATCGGGGAATTACGAGCAGTACTTC. Residues: CSATQVSGNYEQYF.

The V call is TRBV24-1, the J call TRBJ2-1; no clear D. CDR1 KGHDR and CDR2 SFDVKD come from the germline V gene. This CDR3 is built from 16 residues. V was shortened by 4 bases and J by 10 bases, with 22 bases between the two germline ends. CDR3 region: CATSEAALPAFEEQFF. The CDR3 DNA follows: TGTGCCACCAGTGAAGCAGCCCTCCCGGCGTTTGAGGAGCAGTTCTTC.

This clonotype has just a few counts. The chain couples TRBV12-3 or TRBV12-4 to TRBJ2-7, with D unresolved. The V end lost 1 base, the J end lost 7 bases, and 11 bases lay between the germline ends. This CDR3 is built from 13 residues. In DNA, the CDR3 is TGTGCCAGCAGTTTAGGTTTTCAGCTGGAGCAGTACTTC. Its protein is CASSLGFQLEQYF.

This clonotype occurred a few times. This chain uses TRBV12-1 with TRBJ2-2; the table assigns TRBD1, which was not confirmed against the DNA. TRBV12-1 is a pseudogene locus. The CDR3 runs to 15 residues. CDR3 in amino acids: CASSFTGGPTGELFF. CDR3 sequence (DNA): TGTGCCAGCAGCTTCACAGGGGGCCCGACCGGGGAGCTGTTTTTT.

This clonotype was observed a handful of times. The V and J genes are TRBV5-1 and TRBJ2-5, with unresolved D. Deletions cut 0 bases from V and 3 bases from J, with 3 bases between. This CDR3 region has 12 residues. Germline V CDR1 and CDR2: SGHRS, YFSETQ. The CDR3 region is CASSLVEETQYF. The CDR3, as DNA: TGCGCCAGCAGCTTGGTTGAAGAGACCCAGTACTTC.